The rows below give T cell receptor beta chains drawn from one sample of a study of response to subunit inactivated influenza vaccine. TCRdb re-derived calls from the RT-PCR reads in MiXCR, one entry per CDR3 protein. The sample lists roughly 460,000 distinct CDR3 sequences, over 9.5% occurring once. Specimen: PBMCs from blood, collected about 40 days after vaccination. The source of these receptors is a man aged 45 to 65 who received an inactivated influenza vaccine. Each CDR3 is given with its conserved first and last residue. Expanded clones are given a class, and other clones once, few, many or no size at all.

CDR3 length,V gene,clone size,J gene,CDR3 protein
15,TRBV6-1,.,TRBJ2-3,CASKDRTGRGNTQYF
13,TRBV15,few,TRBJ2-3,CATSRDYVDTQYF
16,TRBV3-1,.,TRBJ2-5,CASSQGSSGTSETQYF
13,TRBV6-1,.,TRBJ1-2,CASGSVPNYGYTF
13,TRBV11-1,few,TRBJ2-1,CASSLKGPGEQFF
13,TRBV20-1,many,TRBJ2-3,CSARDGYTDTQYF
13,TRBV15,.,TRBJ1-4,CATKTGSNEKLFF
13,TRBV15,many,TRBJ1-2,CATSSRTGSGYTF
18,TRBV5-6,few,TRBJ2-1,CASSRRQGFAIPYNEQFF
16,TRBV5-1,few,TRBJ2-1,CASSLPHTAGSSEQFF
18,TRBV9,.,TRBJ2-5,CVSSVGLRDRGSQETQYF
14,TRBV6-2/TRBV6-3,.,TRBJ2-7,CASTLSGSSYEQYF
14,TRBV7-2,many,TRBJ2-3,CASSILPRTDTQYF
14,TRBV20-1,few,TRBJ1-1,CSARARRGTREAFF
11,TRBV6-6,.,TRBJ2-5,CASSPDFGIYF
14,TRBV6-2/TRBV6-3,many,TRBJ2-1,CASSFRTGSNEQFF
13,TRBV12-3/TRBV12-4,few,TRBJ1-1,CASKVQMNTEAFF
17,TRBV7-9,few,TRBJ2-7,CASSADHFDRSVRVQYF
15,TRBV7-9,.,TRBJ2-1,CASSPPSGRAYEQFF
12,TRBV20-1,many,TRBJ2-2,CSARGSPGELFF
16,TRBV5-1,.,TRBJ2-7,CASSLVRLAGAGEQYF
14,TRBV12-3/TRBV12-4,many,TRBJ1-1,CASRSRTGRTEAFF
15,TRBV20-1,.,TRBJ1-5,CSAKNMGNSNQPQHF
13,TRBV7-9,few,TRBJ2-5,CASSYPGQETQYF